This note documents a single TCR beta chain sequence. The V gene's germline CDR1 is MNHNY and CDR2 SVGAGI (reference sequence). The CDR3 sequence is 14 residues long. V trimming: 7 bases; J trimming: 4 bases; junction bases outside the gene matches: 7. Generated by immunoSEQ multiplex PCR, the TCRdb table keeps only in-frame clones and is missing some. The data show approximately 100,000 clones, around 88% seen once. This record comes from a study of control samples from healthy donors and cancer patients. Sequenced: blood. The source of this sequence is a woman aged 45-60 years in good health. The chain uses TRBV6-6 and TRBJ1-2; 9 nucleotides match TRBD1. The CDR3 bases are TGTGCCAGCAATTGGGACAGGGCAACCTATGGCTACACCTTC. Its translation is CASNWDRATYGYTF.